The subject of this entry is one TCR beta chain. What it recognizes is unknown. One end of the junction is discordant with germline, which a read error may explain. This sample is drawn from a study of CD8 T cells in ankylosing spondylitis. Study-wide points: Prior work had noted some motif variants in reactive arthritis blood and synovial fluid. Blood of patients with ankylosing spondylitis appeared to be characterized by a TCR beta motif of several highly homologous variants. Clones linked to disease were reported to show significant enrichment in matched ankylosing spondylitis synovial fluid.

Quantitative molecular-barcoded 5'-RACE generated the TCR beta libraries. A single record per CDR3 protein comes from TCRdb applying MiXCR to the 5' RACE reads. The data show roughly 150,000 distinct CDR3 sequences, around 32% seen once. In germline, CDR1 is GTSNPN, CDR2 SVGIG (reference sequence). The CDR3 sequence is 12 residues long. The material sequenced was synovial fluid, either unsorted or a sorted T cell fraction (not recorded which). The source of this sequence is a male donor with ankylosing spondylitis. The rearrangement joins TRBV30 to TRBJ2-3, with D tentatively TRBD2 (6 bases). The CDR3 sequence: CARRVGTDTQYF. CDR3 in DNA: TGTGCCCGGAGGGTAGGGACAGATACGCAGTATTTT.